Each of the 24 T cell receptor beta chains below was sequenced from the same sample in a study of post-analysis software for immune sequencing data. Study results and limitations: Elevated frequency relative to controls characterized several TRBV segments in patients, TRBV5-6, TRBV5-1 and TRBV20-1 among them.

These TCRs are of unknown antigen specificity. The TCR beta cDNA libraries contained unique molecular identifiers. MiXCR, applied by TCRdb to the PCR reads, yields one record per CDR3 protein. The sample carries about 460,000 distinct CDR3 sequences, roughly 46% recorded once. Sequenced input: blood. The receptors come from a girl between 10 and 17 years old with multiple sclerosis.

This clonotype was counted only a few times. The chain combines TRBV29-1 with TRBJ1-1; 7 bases fit TRBD1. CDR1 is SQVTM, CDR2 ANQGSEA, per germline. Unmatched junction bases numbered 5, after V lost 6 bases and J lost 4 bases. The CDR3 extends over 12 amino acids. CDR3 nucleotide sequence: TGCAGCGTCGACAGGGTGTTCACTGAAGCTTTCTTT. Its translation is CSVDRVFTEAFF. Looking up the rest from reference TRBV29-1 and TRBJ1-1 gives the full variable domain: SAVISQKPSRDICQRGTSLTIQCQVDSQVTMMFWYRQQPGQSLTLIATANQGSEATYESGFVIDKFPISRPNLTFSTLTVSNMSPEDSSIYLCSVDRVFTEAFFGQGTRLTVV.

This clonotype came up a few times. This sequence joins TRBV7-3 and TRBJ2-7, with D perhaps TRBD2 (5 bases). The end of the DNA is better explained by TRBJ2-5, so the J call may be wrong. Germline CDR1 SGHTA, CDR2 FQGTGA. The CDR3 is made up of 17 amino acids. CDR3: CASSLTYPRPGWQTQYF. The CDR3, as DNA: TGTGCCAGCAGCTTAACGTACCCGCGGCCGGGATGGCAGACCCAGTACTTC.

This clonotype showed up just a few times. The chain links TRBV28 to TRBJ2-7, with D perhaps given as TRBD1 or TRBD2 (6 bases each). The CDR3 loop spans 14 amino acids. Per the germline V gene, CDR1 is MDHEN and CDR2 is SYDVKM. V shed 7 bases and J shed 4 bases, with 17 bases lying between them. The CDR3 nucleotides are TGTGCCAGCATTGAGAGGGGGGCGACTTACGAGCAGTACTTC. It specifies CASIERGATYEQYF.

V usage is TRBV29-1 and J usage is TRBJ1-5; TRBD1 agrees at 7 bases. CDR3 size: 13 residues. Germline CDR1 SQVTM, CDR2 ANQGSEA. V gave up 7 bases and J gave up 4 bases; unmatched junction bases: 7. The CDR3 is CSATGDRNQPQHF. In nucleotides, the CDR3 is TGCAGCGCCACAGGGGATCGGAATCAGCCCCAGCATTTT.

In this sample, this clonotype turned up a few times. The rearrangement joins TRBV28 to TRBJ2-5, with D perhaps matching TRBD2 (5 bases). V lost 4 bases and J 4 bases, leaving 13 bases between the germline ends. The CDR3 totals 14 residues. Germline CDR1 and CDR2: MDHEN and SYDVKM. CDR3 in DNA: TGTGCCAGCAGTTCCGCGAGGGTGGTAGAGACCCAGTACTTC. Its translation: CASSSARVVETQYF.

A few counts support this clonotype. The genes are TRBV7-2 and TRBJ2-5; 7 bases fit TRBD2. This CDR3 region has 18 residues. Germline CDR1 is SGHTA and CDR2 is FQGNSA. V gave up 0 bases and J gave up 0 bases; unmatched junction bases: 10. In DNA, the CDR3 is TGTGCCAGCAGCTTAGCAACGGGAGGCCCCCGGGACCAAGAGACCCAGTACTTC. It codes for CASSLATGGPRDQETQYF.

This chain joins TRBV12-3 or TRBV12-4 and TRBJ1-1; 7 bases match TRBD1. Trimming took 3 bases from V and 5 from J; bases not matched to a gene: 6. CDR3 size: 14 residues. The CDR3 coding sequence is TGTGCCAGCAGTTTGGAGGGGGCGCTTACTGAAGCTTTCTTT. Amino acids: CASSLEGALTEAFF.

This clonotype has more than one count but fewer than ten. The chain combines TRBV11-2 with TRBJ2-1; no clear D gene. This CDR3 spans 16 amino acids. The V and J ends lost 1 base and 1 base respectively, with 11 bases between them. Germline CDR1 is SGHAT and CDR2 is FQNNGV. Here the CDR3 DNA reads TGTGCCAGCAGCTTAGCCAAGCGCTATTCCTACAATGAGCAGTTCTTC. Translation gives CASSLAKRYSYNEQFF.

The chain carries TRBV7-2 and TRBJ2-1; 12 bases are shared with TRBD2. The junction had 8 bases not matched to a gene; V was cut back by 3 bases and J by 8 bases. The CDR3 loop spans 16 amino acids. Per the germline V gene, CDR1 is SGHTA and CDR2 is FQGNSA. The CDR3 is CASSFRTSGIRDEQFF. The CDR3 DNA reads as TGTGCCAGCAGCTTCCGGACTAGCGGGATTCGTGATGAGCAGTTCTTC.

This sequence joins TRBV24-1 and TRBJ2-2; D is possibly TRBD1 (6 bases). The ends were cut back, 1 base at V and 3 bases at J, with 17 bases in the middle. Germline-derived CDR1 and CDR2 are KGHDR and SFDVKD. The CDR3 extends over 18 amino acids. CDR3 nucleotides: TGTGCCACCAGTGATTTAGTGCCAGGGGACGCTTACACCGGGGAGCTGTTTTTT. Protein sequence: CATSDLVPGDAYTGELFF.

The chain carries TRBV28 and TRBJ2-6; 9 bases map to TRBD1. The J segment lost 0 bases and the V segment lost 7 bases, leaving 16 bases of the junction unmatched. Per germline, CDR1 MDHEN and CDR2 SYDVKM. The CDR3 sequence is 20 residues long. The CDR3 DNA follows: TGTGCCAGCACCGTCCGGGGGACAGGGTTTTTCGGCTCTGGGGCCAACGTCCTGACTTTC. This gives the protein CASTVRGTGFFGSGANVLTF.

CDR3 sequence reads: CASSEYTGGGRGYTF. DNA of the CDR3: TGTGCCAGCAGTGAATATACCGGCGGCGGTCGCGGCTACACCTTC. The chain carries TRBV25-1 and TRBJ1-2, with no clear D. CDR3 length: 15 amino acids. Trimming left V 0 bases short and J 8 bases short, with 16 bases between. The germline CDR1 and CDR2 sequences are MGHDK and SYGVNS.

The rearrangement uses TRBV7-2 and TRBJ2-3; 7 positions agree with TRBD2. With 1 base clipped from V and 4 bases from J, the junction kept 5 bases outside the gene matches. This CDR3 has 15 residues. Germline CDR1 SGHTA, CDR2 FQGNSA. As DNA, the CDR3 is TGTGCCAGCAGCTTAGAGGGAGGGTACGCAGATACGCAGTATTTT. This encodes CASSLEGGYADTQYF.

The table lists this clonotype with a few counts. The chain is built from TRBV9 and TRBJ2-3; D perhaps matches TRBD2 (6 bases). This CDR3 has 16 residues. The V gene's germline CDR1 is SGDLS and CDR2 YYNGEE. V was trimmed by 0 bases and J by 0 bases, leaving 11 bases between them. CDR3 loop: CASSVGIADSTDTQYF. DNA for the CDR3: TGTGCCAGCAGCGTAGGGATAGCGGATAGCACAGATACGCAGTATTTT.

CDR3 amino acids: CASSQVLAGGPYYEQYF. CDR3 coding DNA: TGCGCCAGCAGCCAAGTCCTAGCGGGAGGGCCGTACTACGAGCAGTACTTC. This chain uses TRBV4-1 with TRBJ2-7, with 12 nucleotides matching TRBD2. The CDR3 contains 17 residues. The junction had 7 bases not matched to a gene; V was cut back by 1 base and J by 3 bases. Germline V gives CDR1 MGHRA, CDR2 YSYEKL.

Points on this clonotype: Just one base apart from a much larger clone, this may be a read error. The V call is TRBV5-1, the J call TRBJ2-1, with 8 bases that match TRBD2. Germline CDR1 SGHRS, CDR2 YFSETQ. The length of the CDR3 is 12 residues. Losses at the gene ends were 4 bases for V and 10 bases for J; bases not matched to a gene: 4. The CDR3 DNA follows: TGCGCCAGCAGCCCGGGAGGGTACGAGCAGTTCTTC. It translates to CASSPGGYEQFF.

This clonotype was counted only a few times. The gene calls are TRBV29-1 and TRBJ2-5, with D possibly matching TRBD2 (7 bases). Trimming stripped 4 bases from V and 5 bases from J, with 14 bases between. From germline, CDR1 is SQVTM and CDR2 ANQGSEA. This CDR3 is 13 amino acids long. The DNA for the CDR3 is TGCAGCGTTGGAGGGGGGGCAGGCGAGACCCAGTACTTC. Translated, it gives CSVGGGAGETQYF.

The J gene is TRBJ1-1, the V gene TRBV29-1; D gene uncertain. CDR3 length equals 12 residues. V was cut by 0 bases and J by 9 bases, with 11 bases left in between. Germline V CDR1 and CDR2: SQVTM, ANQGSEA. The CDR3 loop reads CSVEDPLSQAFF. In DNA form, the CDR3 reads TGCAGCGTTGAAGACCCGCTGTCCCAAGCTTTCTTT.

V usage is TRBV20-1 and J usage is TRBJ2-7, with D possibly TRBD1 on 5 matching bases. Germline CDR1 reads DFQATT; CDR2 reads SNEGSKA (reference sequence). V lost 6 bases and J 8 bases, leaving 14 bases between the germline ends. The CDR3 totals 11 residues. This CDR3 reads CSADQGVQQYF. Here the CDR3 DNA reads TGCAGTGCCGACCAGGGTGTCCAGCAGTACTTC.

The rearrangement uses TRBV7-9 and TRBJ1-6, with a tentative D call TRBD1 (5 bases). CDR3 length: 14 amino acids. V dropped 1 base and J dropped 5 bases, with 6 bases sitting between them. CDR1 and CDR2 (germline): SEHNR, FQNEAQ (reference sequence). CDR3 coding DNA: TGTGCCAGCAGCTTAGGGGGGAATAATTCACCCCTCCACTTT. Amino acids: CASSLGGNNSPLHF.

The chain carries TRBV27 and TRBJ2-3; D possibly matches TRBD1 or TRBD2 (6 bases each). Looked up from germline, CDR1 is MNHEY and CDR2 is SMNVEV (reference sequence). Trimming left V 5 bases short and J 0 bases short, with 15 bases between. The CDR3 is made up of 16 amino acids. The DNA of the CDR3 is TGTGCCAGCAGTCCCCGGGGGACACTTAGCACAGATACGCAGTATTTT. It specifies CASSPRGTLSTDTQYF.

This clonotype was counted a few times. V gene TRBV29-1 combines with J gene TRBJ1-2, with a tentative D call TRBD1 (5 bases). Trimming removed 0 bases at V and 4 bases at J, with 24 bases between. The CDR3 is 18 residues long. In germline, CDR1 is SQVTM, CDR2 ANQGSEA. The CDR3 bases are TGCAGCGTTGAAGATTGGCAAGGGGACGGCCGGAGTTTCTATGGCTACACCTTC. This codes for CSVEDWQGDGRSFYGYTF.

The rearrangement joins TRBV7-9 to TRBJ1-2; 7 bases line up with TRBD1. This CDR3 has 16 amino acids. CDR1 and CDR2 (germline): SEHNR, FQNEAQ (reference sequence). V was pared by 0 bases and J by 0 bases, with 4 bases of the junction left unmatched. The CDR3 loop is CASSLAGTVTNYGYTF. DNA of the CDR3: TGTGCCAGCAGCTTAGCAGGGACAGTCACTAACTATGGCTACACCTTC. Looking up the rest from reference TRBV7-9 and TRBJ1-2 gives the full variable domain: DTGVSQNPRHKITKRGQNVTFRCDPISEHNRLYWYRQTLGQGPEFLTYFQNEAQLEKSRLLSDRFSAERPKGSFSTLEIQRTEQGDSAMYLCASSLAGTVTNYGYTFGSGTRLTVV.

The chain uses TRBV24-1 and TRBJ2-1; 10 bases fit TRBD2. V lost 3 bases and J lost 12; bases outside the gene matches: 13. Per the germline V gene, CDR1 is KGHDR and CDR2 is SFDVKD. CDR3 length: 16 residues. CDR3 nucleotide sequence: TGTGCCACCAGTGATCCTAAAGCGGGAGGGCCTCATGGGCAGTTCTTC. Amino acids: CATSDPKAGGPHGQFF.